Following are 26 T cell receptor beta chains from one sample sequenced in a study of beta chain features in type 1 diabetes. Expressed TCRB transcripts were sequenced because the isolated RNA had all been reverse transcribed beforehand. The table came from immunoSEQ multiplex PCR; TCRdb's copy has only in-frame clones and leaves some out. The table includes 970,000 or so clones, about 17% detected once. The sample comprised naive CD4+ T cells from blood. All receptors come from a woman aged 18 to 35 in good health.

This rearrangement joins TRBV7-9 to TRBJ2-2, with D perhaps matching TRBD1 (6 bases). Germline V gene sequence: CDR1 SEHNR, CDR2 FQNEAQ (reference sequence). V lost 6 bases, J lost 8 bases, and 19 bases lay in between. The CDR3 covers 15 residues. The CDR3 DNA follows: TGTGCCAGCAGTACAGGGTCGGGGCGTGCTGGGGAGCTGTTTTTT. Amino acids: CASSTGSGRAGELFF.

V gene TRBV10-3 combines with J gene TRBJ2-7; maybe TRBD1 (5 bases). Trimming took off 2 bases at V and 1 base at J, with 12 bases between the two ends. The CDR3 extends over 15 amino acids. The germline CDR1 and CDR2 sequences are ENHRY and SYGVKD. The DNA of the CDR3 is TGTGCCATCAGTGAGGCGTACCAGGGATCCTACGAGCAGTACTTC. It codes for CAISEAYQGSYEQYF.

The chain employs TRBV5-1 and TRBJ2-5, with TRBD1 identical over 12 bases. The CDR3 length is 18 residues. Trimming cost V 4 bases and J 5 bases; bases outside gene matches: 15. Germline V gene lookup returns CDR1 SGHRS and CDR2 YFSETQ. The CDR3 bases are TGCGCCAGCAGCCCGCTGGCGGGACAGGGGGCCCGCGGGGAGACCCAGTACTTC. Protein: CASSPLAGQGARGETQYF.

This clone was seen a few times. The chain is built from TRBV7-4 and TRBJ1-5; 7 nucleotides match TRBD1. There are 16 residues in the CDR3. Germline V CDR1 and CDR2: SGHVT, SQSDAQ. The V and J ends lost 1 base and 3 bases, in that order; junction bases with no gene match: 6. For the CDR3, the DNA is TGTGCCAGCAGCTTAGGGGCAGGGGGGCACAATCAGCCCCAGCATTTT. Translating gives CASSLGAGGHNQPQHF.

Concerning this clone: This CDR3 is also generated by other DNA sequences in the sample. The chain is built from TRBV28 and TRBJ2-2, with 7 bases that match TRBD2. The CDR3 has 15 residues. J was trimmed by 6 bases and V by 7 bases; bases with no gene match: 11. The germline gives CDR1 MDHEN, CDR2 SYDVKM. CDR3 DNA sequence: TGTGCCAGCAAAGGGCGGGGGAGGAGGGCCGGGGAGCTGTTTTTT. Encoded protein: CASKGRGRRAGELFF.

This clone was observed a handful of times. V and J are TRBV5-1 and TRBJ2-1; 11 bases align to TRBD2. The germline CDR1 and CDR2 sequences are SGHRS and YFSETQ. J lost 8 bases, V lost 2 bases, and 12 bases had no gene match. CDR3 size: 17 residues. The CDR3 sequence: CASSFTSSSGGHDEQFF. The CDR3 region has the DNA TGCGCCAGCAGCTTCACGAGCTCTAGCGGGGGGCATGATGAGCAGTTCTTC.

This clone came up a few times. The rearrangement joins TRBV7-9 to TRBJ2-7, with 12 nucleotides matching TRBD2. V dropped 8 bases and J dropped 5; count of bases not matched to a gene: 7. CDR1 and CDR2 from the germline V gene are SEHNR and FQNEAQ (reference sequence). The CDR3 sequence is 14 residues long. The CDR3 protein is CASSRLAGDHEQYF. The CDR3 DNA is TGTGCCAGCTCTAGACTAGCGGGAGACCACGAGCAGTACTTC.

The chain couples TRBV7-3 to TRBJ2-1, with TRBD2 as a possible D gene (5 bases). The V end was cut by 1 base, the J end by 6 bases, with 13 bases between. The length of the CDR3 is 15 residues. CDR1 and CDR2 (germline): SGHTA, FQGTGA. CDR3 residues: CASSLSSDPANEQFF. CDR3 nucleotides: TGTGCCAGCAGCTTAAGTAGCGACCCGGCCAATGAGCAGTTCTTC.

J is TRBJ2-2 and V is TRBV27; 8 bases are shared with TRBD2. The CDR3 totals 20 residues. V lost 5 bases and J lost 1; bases outside the gene matches: 18. CDR1 is MNHEY, CDR2 SMNVEV, per germline (reference sequence). For the CDR3, the DNA is TGTGCCAGCAGTCCGTACCGACTAGCGCCCGTTCCACTGAACACCGGGGAGCTGTTTTTT. Translation gives CASSPYRLAPVPLNTGELFF.

This clone was counted a few times. The chain has TRBV11-2 and TRBJ2-7, with D perhaps TRBD1 (5 bases). V dropped 2 bases and J dropped 0 bases, with 11 bases sitting between them. The CDR3 loop spans 15 amino acids. Germline lookup yields CDR1 SGHAT and CDR2 FQNNGV. CDR3 bases: TGTGCCAGCAGCTTACAGGGTACCCTCTCCTACGAGCAGTACTTC. Translation gives CASSLQGTLSYEQYF.

The V call is TRBV15, the J call TRBJ2-1; TRBD2 matches at 12 bases. Germline V CDR1 and CDR2: LNHNV, YYDKDF (reference sequence). J was trimmed by 7 bases and V by 0 bases; bases with no gene match: 4. The CDR3 sequence is 16 residues long. CDR3 loop: CATSRDLAGGPNEQFF. CDR3 DNA sequence: TGTGCCACCAGCAGAGATCTAGCGGGAGGGCCGAATGAGCAGTTCTTC.

This clone was found a few times. The chain employs TRBV7-2 and TRBJ2-7; 9 bases map to TRBD2. The germline gives CDR1 SGHTA, CDR2 FQGNSA. With 1 base clipped from V and 2 bases from J, the junction kept 6 bases outside the gene matches. The CDR3 covers 16 residues. The chain's CDR3 is CASSLELASGAYEQYF. The CDR3 DNA is TGTGCCAGCAGCTTAGAGCTGGCTAGCGGGGCCTACGAGCAGTACTTC.

CDR3 DNA sequence: TGCAGCGTTGGACGGGACAGAATATACAATGAGCAGTTCTTC. It is translated as CSVGRDRIYNEQFF. The chain links TRBV29-1 to TRBJ2-1, with 7 bases identical to TRBD1. Germline-derived CDR1 and CDR2 are SQVTM and ANQGSEA. V gave up 4 bases and J gave up 4 bases; unmatched junction bases: 7. This CDR3 has 14 residues.

Worth noting for this clone: Distinct nucleotide sequences in the sample also encode this CDR3. This sequence joins TRBV7-6 and TRBJ2-7, with 11 bases matching TRBD2. Trimming at V came to 5 bases and at J to 3 bases, leaving 3 bases not matched to a gene. The length of the CDR3 is 14 residues. The germline gives CDR1 SGHVS, CDR2 FNYEAQ. The CDR3 region is CASSLTSGSYEQYF. The DNA for the CDR3 is TGTGCCAGCAGCCTCACTAGCGGGAGCTACGAGCAGTACTTC. The full variable domain, completed using reference TRBV7-6 and TRBJ2-7, is GAGVSQSPRYKVTKRGQDVALRCDPISGHVSLYWYRQALGQGPEFLTYFNYEAQQDKSGLPNDRFSAERPEGSISTLTIQRTEQRDSAMYRCASSLTSGSYEQYFGPGTRLTVT.

The genes are TRBV7-9 and TRBJ2-7, with D maybe TRBD2 (5 bases). Germline V gives CDR1 SEHNR, CDR2 FQNEAQ (reference sequence). The CDR3 sequence is 14 residues long. Trimming took 7 bases from V and 1 from J, leaving 14 bases between them. In DNA, the CDR3 is TGTGCCAGCAAGTTGGGAACTAGTTCCTACGAGCAGTACTTC. It translates to CASKLGTSSYEQYF.

The V call is TRBV6-5, the J call TRBJ1-2, with no clear D. V was clipped by 2 bases and J by 0 bases, with 10 bases between them. There are 15 residues in the CDR3. Germline CDR1 is MNHEY and CDR2 is SVGAGI. DNA for the CDR3: TGTGCCAGCAGTTACCAGGACGGACCTAACTATGGCTACACCTTC. Amino acids: CASSYQDGPNYGYTF.

This clone has more than one count but fewer than ten. The V and J genes are TRBV5-4 and TRBJ2-7; 7 bases fit TRBD1. Germline CDR1 SGHNT, CDR2 YYREEE (reference sequence). V gave up 3 bases and J gave up 3 bases; unmatched junction bases: 6. This CDR3 has 14 amino acids. The CDR3 spells CASSWGQNFYEQYF. The CDR3 DNA reads TGTGCCAGCAGCTGGGGACAGAACTTCTACGAGCAGTACTTC. The variable domain in full, completed from reference TRBV5-4 and TRBJ2-7, reads ETGVTQSPTHLIKTRGQQVTLRCSSQSGHNTVSWYQQALGQGPQFIFQYYREEENGRGNFPPRFSGLQFPNYSSELNVNALELDDSALYLCASSWGQNFYEQYFGPGTRLTVT.

The J gene is TRBJ2-1, the V gene TRBV5-1; 7 bases align to TRBD2. With 0 bases clipped from V and 13 bases from J, the junction kept 7 bases outside the gene matches. This CDR3 has 13 amino acids. Germline values: CDR1 SGHRS, CDR2 YFSETQ. The CDR3 region has the DNA TGCGCCAGCAGCTTGGTGGGGCGGGAGAAACAGTTCTTC. This translates into CASSLVGREKQFF.

This clone was seen more than once but under ten times. This sequence joins TRBV9 and TRBJ2-4, with TRBD1 as a possible D gene (6 bases). The CDR3 extends over 14 amino acids. Per the germline V gene, CDR1 is SGDLS and CDR2 is YYNGEE. V lost 0 bases to trimming and J lost 9 bases, with 13 bases between them. The CDR3 DNA is TGTGCCAGCAGCGTAGATTCGCAAGGGGGCATTCAGTACTTC. This translates into CASSVDSQGGIQYF.

This rearrangement joins TRBV6-6 to TRBJ1-1; D is unclear. CDR1 and CDR2 (germline): MNHNY, SVGAGI (reference sequence). CDR3 size: 13 residues. V shed 0 bases and J shed 5 bases, with 7 bases lying between them. For the CDR3, the DNA is TGTGCCAGCAGTTACTCTCGGTGGACTGAAGCTTTCTTT. Protein: CASSYSRWTEAFF.

The chain combines TRBV7-3 with TRBJ2-2; D is uncertain. CDR1 is SGHTA, CDR2 FQGTGA, per germline. V was cut by 5 bases and J by 7 bases, with 14 bases left in between. This CDR3 spans 14 amino acids. The CDR3 region has the DNA TGTGCCAGCAGCCCATCAAGGGTTCTCGGGGAGCTGTTTTTT. Translation: CASSPSRVLGELFF.

The rearrangement uses TRBV19 and TRBJ1-5, with unresolved D. Germline CDR1 and CDR2: LNHDA and SQIVND (reference sequence). V was trimmed by 0 bases and J by 7 bases, leaving 10 bases between them. The CDR3 extends over 14 amino acids. CDR3 nucleotide sequence: TGTGCCAGTAGTATAGATCACGGGATGCAGCCCCAGCATTTT. It codes for CASSIDHGMQPQHF.

The chain combines TRBV5-4 with TRBJ2-3; D perhaps matches TRBD1 (6 bases). Trimming took 1 base from V and 1 from J, leaving 10 bases between them. Looked up from germline, CDR1 is SGHNT and CDR2 is YYREEE (reference sequence). This CDR3 has 15 amino acids. Here the CDR3 reads CASSLYPGGTDTQYF. The CDR3 DNA reads TGTGCCAGCAGCTTGTACCCAGGGGGCACAGATACGCAGTATTTT.

Ten or more counts support this clone. The sample contains more than one DNA sequence encoding this CDR3. V is TRBV7-9 and J is TRBJ1-1; D is unclear. The CDR3 is 13 residues long. V dropped 2 bases and J dropped 4 bases, with 8 bases sitting between them. The germline V gene has CDR1 SEHNR and CDR2 FQNEAQ (reference sequence). CDR3 DNA sequence: TGTGCCAGCAGCTTATCGGGAGTCACTGAAGCTTTCTTT. Amino acid sequence: CASSLSGVTEAFF.

V is TRBV10-2 and J is TRBJ2-3, with TRBD2 matching 12 bases. J lost 2 bases, V lost 5 bases, and 14 bases had no gene match. CDR3 size: 19 residues. CDR1 is WSHSY, CDR2 SAAADI, per germline. The CDR3 here is CASSSQMGLAGRNTDTQYF. The CDR3, as DNA: TGCGCCAGCAGTTCCCAAATGGGACTAGCGGGCCGTAACACAGATACGCAGTATTTT.

This clone was picked up many times. The V call is TRBV10-3, the J call TRBJ2-3, with TRBD2 as a possible D gene (5 bases). The CDR3 runs 11 residues. The germline CDR1 and CDR2 sequences are ENHRY and SYGVKD. Trimming removed 10 bases from V and 4 bases from J, with 9 bases in between. This chain's CDR3 is CATGMADTQYF. For the CDR3, the DNA is TGTGCCACCGGGATGGCAGATACGCAGTATTTT.